This TCR beta chain was identified during a study of blood T cell repertoires in COVID-19. Background on the study: Samples representing acute and convalescent COVID-19 were sourced from the United States, Italy and Spain.

Some clones are missing from TCRdb's copy, which holds only in-frame ones; the method was immunoSEQ multiplex PCR. The sample consists of about 400,000 clones, roughly nine tenths of them appearing once. This CDR3 has 13 amino acids. Trimming shortened V by 7 bases and J by 6 bases, and 13 bases separated the two germline ends. The germline V gene encodes CDR1 MNHEY and CDR2 SMNVEV (reference sequence). This clonotype was obtained from a man aged 40-49 years with acute or convalescent COVID-19. Sequenced input: peripheral blood. The chain is built from TRBV27 and TRBJ1-5; no reliable D call. CDR3 amino acids: CASTTSGGQPQHF. The CDR3 DNA is TGTGCCAGCACCACCTCGGGAGGTCAGCCCCAGCATTTT.